A single sample gave rise to the 10 T cell receptor beta chains below, sequenced in a study of early T cells in non-severe SARS-CoV-2 infection. TCRdb reprocessed the 5' RACE reads via MiXCR and lists one record per CDR3 protein. The sample lists tens of thousands of distinct CDR3 sequences, roughly a tenth occurring once. Sequences were derived from whole blood, sampled at baseline. Source of these receptors: an adult who was a healthcare worker with PCR-confirmed SARS-CoV-2 infection or an uninfected control (not recorded which).

There are many counts of this clonotype. The rearrangement uses TRBV12-5 and TRBJ1-4; D is ambiguous. Deletions cut 0 bases from V and 7 bases from J, with 15 bases between. Germline V gives CDR1 LGHNT, CDR2 FRNRAP. There are 16 residues in the CDR3. The CDR3 loop is CASGLVLGGEVEKLFF. The DNA of the CDR3 is TGTGCTAGTGGTTTGGTACTTGGAGGAGAGGTTGAAAAACTGTTTTTT.

The chain employs TRBV20-1 and TRBJ2-3; D is possibly TRBD2 (6 bases). Per the germline V gene, CDR1 is DFQATT and CDR2 is SNEGSKA (reference sequence). V lost 3 bases and J 1 base, leaving 14 bases between the germline ends. This CDR3 has 15 amino acids. The CDR3 bases are TGCAGTGCTAGCCCTGGCGGGGAGGGCACAGATACGCAGTATTTT. Amino acid sequence: CSASPGGEGTDTQYF.

This clonotype was observed a few times. The chain uses TRBV9 and TRBJ2-6; the D gene is possibly TRBD1 (6 bases). CDR3 length: 18 amino acids. Trimming removed 3 bases at V and 0 bases at J, with 16 bases between. CDR1 is SGDLS and CDR2 is YYNGEE in the germline V gene. CDR3 amino acids: CASSDATGPYSGANVLTF. The DNA for the CDR3 is TGTGCCAGCAGCGATGCGACAGGTCCCTACTCTGGGGCCAACGTCCTGACTTTC.

The chain has TRBV6-2 or TRBV6-3 and TRBJ2-3; perhaps TRBD1 as D (7 bases). Looked up from germline, CDR1 is MNHEY and CDR2 is SVGEGT. The CDR3 sequence is 16 residues long. The V and J ends lost 6 bases and 2 bases respectively, with 18 bases between them. The CDR3 spells CASRPAGTAVTDTQYF. In DNA, the CDR3 is TGTGCCAGCAGACCCGCGGGGACAGCCGTCACAGATACGCAGTATTTT.

This clonotype was recorded at least ten times. V usage is TRBV7-2 and J usage is TRBJ2-3; the match to TRBD1 covers 7 bases. The CDR3 has 15 amino acids. The ends lost 5 bases at V and 1 base at J; junction bases unmatched: 6. Germline V CDR1 and CDR2: SGHTA, FQGNSA. The CDR3 region is CASSPQGLGTDTQYF. CDR3 sequence (DNA): TGTGCCAGCAGCCCACAGGGGCTGGGCACAGATACGCAGTATTTT. Supplemented by reference TRBV7-2 and TRBJ2-3, the full variable domain reads GAGVSQSPSNKVTEKGKDVELRCDPISGHTALYWYRQSLGQGLEFLIYFQGNSAPDKSGLPSDRFSAERTGGSVSTLTIQRTQQEDSAVYLCASSPQGLGTDTQYFGPGTRLTVL.

In its sample, this clonotype was seen a few times. The V and J genes are TRBV25-1 and TRBJ2-7, with 8 nucleotides matching TRBD2. V lost 5 bases, J lost 2 bases, and 8 bases stayed unmatched. Germline values: CDR1 MGHDK, CDR2 SYGVNS. This CDR3 spans 15 amino acids. The CDR3 here is CASSPHSSGTYEQYF. The CDR3 region has the DNA TGTGCCAGCAGTCCACATAGTAGCGGGACCTACGAGCAGTACTTC.

This clonotype turned up a few times. V usage is TRBV9 and J usage is TRBJ2-3; TRBD1 matches 8 bases. Unmatched junction bases numbered 5, after V lost 3 bases and J lost 5 bases. The length of the CDR3 is 14 residues. Germline CDR1 SGDLS, CDR2 YYNGEE. CDR3 in DNA: TGTGCCAGCAGCGCCCAGGGGGCGAGAGATACGCAGTATTTT. Translation gives CASSAQGARDTQYF.

This clonotype has a count of ten or more. J is TRBJ2-5 and V is TRBV9; D is unclear. The CDR3 extends over 14 amino acids. Per germline, CDR1 SGDLS and CDR2 YYNGEE. V gave up 0 bases and J gave up 5 bases, with 11 bases separating them. CDR3 nucleotides: TGTGCCAGCAGCGTAGGAGGTGGCGCCGAGACCCAGTACTTC. The encoded protein is CASSVGGGAETQYF.

Concerning this clonotype itself: Just one base apart from a much larger clone, this may be a read error. The chain has TRBV7-3 and TRBJ2-3, with D unresolved. Germline V gene lookup returns CDR1 SGHTA and CDR2 FQGTGA. The CDR3 loop spans 14 amino acids. Between the trimmed V and J ends, which lost 2 bases and 5 bases, there was a span of 11 bases. The CDR3 protein is CASSLGLVEDTQYF. The CDR3 bases are TGTGCCAGCAGCTTAGGGCTTGTTGAAGATACGCAGTATTTT.

A few counts support this clonotype. This CDR3 reads CASSARGGEQFF. The CDR3 DNA reads TGTGCCAGCAGCGCCAGGGGAGGTGAGCAGTTCTTC. The genes are TRBV5-6 and TRBJ2-1; the D call may be TRBD1 or TRBD2 (6 bases each). The CDR3 has 12 amino acids. V gave up 4 bases and J gave up 9 bases, with 11 bases separating them. From germline, CDR1 is SGHDT and CDR2 YYEEEE.